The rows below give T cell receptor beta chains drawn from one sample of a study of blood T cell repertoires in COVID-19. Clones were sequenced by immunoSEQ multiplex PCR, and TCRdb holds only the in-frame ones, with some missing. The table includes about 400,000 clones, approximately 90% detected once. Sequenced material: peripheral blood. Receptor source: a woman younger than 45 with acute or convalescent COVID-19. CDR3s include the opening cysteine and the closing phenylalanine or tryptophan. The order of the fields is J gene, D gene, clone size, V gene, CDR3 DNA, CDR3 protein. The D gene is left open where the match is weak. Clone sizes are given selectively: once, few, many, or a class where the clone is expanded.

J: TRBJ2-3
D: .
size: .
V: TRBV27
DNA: TGTGCCAGCAGCACGGACAGCCCAGATACGCAGTATTTT
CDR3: CASSTDSPDTQYF

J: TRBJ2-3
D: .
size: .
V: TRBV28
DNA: TGTGCCAGCACTTGGACAGACTCCACAGATACGCAGTATTTT
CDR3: CASTWTDSTDTQYF

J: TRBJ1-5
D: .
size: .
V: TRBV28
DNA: TGTGCCAGCAGTTTCAGGGGAGAAAGCAATCAGCCCCAGCATTTT
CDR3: CASSFRGESNQPQHF

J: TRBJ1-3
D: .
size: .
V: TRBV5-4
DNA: TGTGCCAGCGGCGACGGGGAGGTCTCCGGAAACACCATATATTTT
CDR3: CASGDGEVSGNTIYF

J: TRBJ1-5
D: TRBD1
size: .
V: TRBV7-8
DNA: TGTGCCAGCAGCTGGACAGGGGAGGATCAGCCCCAGCATTTT
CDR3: CASSWTGEDQPQHF

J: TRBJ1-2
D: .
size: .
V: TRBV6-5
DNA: TGTGCCAGCAGTATAGAGGCTAACTATGGCTACACCTTC
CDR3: CASSIEANYGYTF

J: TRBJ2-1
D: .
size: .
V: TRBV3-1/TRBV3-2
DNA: TGTGCCAGCAGCCAAGGCGTAACGGCGGTGGATGAGCAGTTCTTC
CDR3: CASSQGVTAVDEQFF

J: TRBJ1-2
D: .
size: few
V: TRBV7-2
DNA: TGTGCCAGCAGCTTTTTTACAGAGACAGTGAATGGCTACACCTTC
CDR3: CASSFFTETVNGYTF

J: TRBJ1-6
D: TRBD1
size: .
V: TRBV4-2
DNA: TGTGCCAGCAGCCAGACAGGGCTCCCCCTAAATTCACCCCTCCACTTT
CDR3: CASSQTGLPLNSPLHF

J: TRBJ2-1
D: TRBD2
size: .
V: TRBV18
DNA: TGTGCCAGCTCACCGATAACTAGCGGAGCCCACAATGAGCAGTTCTTC
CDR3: CASSPITSGAHNEQFF

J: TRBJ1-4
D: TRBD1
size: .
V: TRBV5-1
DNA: TGCGCCAGCAGCTCGGGGACAGGGGACGGATACCTTAAACTGTTTTTT
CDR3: CASSSGTGDGYLKLFF

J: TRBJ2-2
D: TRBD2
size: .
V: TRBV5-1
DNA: TGCGCCAGCAGCTTGACTAGCGACACCGGGGAGCTGTTTTTT
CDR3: CASSLTSDTGELFF

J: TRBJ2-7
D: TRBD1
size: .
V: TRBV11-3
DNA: TGTGCCAGCAGCTTATGGGACAGGGCAATCGAGCAGTACTTC
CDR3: CASSLWDRAIEQYF

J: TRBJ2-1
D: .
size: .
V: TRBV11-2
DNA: TGTGCCAGCAGCTTAGATATGGGACTCTACAATGAGCAGTTCTTC
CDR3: CASSLDMGLYNEQFF

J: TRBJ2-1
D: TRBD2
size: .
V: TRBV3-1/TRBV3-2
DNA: TGTGCCAGCAGCCAAGAGGGACTAGCGGGGCCGTACAATGAGCAGTTCTTC
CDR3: CASSQEGLAGPYNEQFF

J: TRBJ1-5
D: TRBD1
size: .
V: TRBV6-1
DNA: TGTGCCAGCAGTGATTGGGGGCTGACAGGGGGCGTTGTGCAGCCCCAGCATTTT
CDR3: CASSDWGLTGGVVQPQHF

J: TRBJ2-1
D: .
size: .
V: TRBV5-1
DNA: TGCGCCAGCAGCTTGGGTGGGGCCAATGAGCAGTTCTTC
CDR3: CASSLGGANEQFF

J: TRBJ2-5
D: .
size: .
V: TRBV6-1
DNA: TGTGCCAGCAGTGAAATTACAGGGCGGCAAGAGACCCAGTACTTC
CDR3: CASSEITGRQETQYF

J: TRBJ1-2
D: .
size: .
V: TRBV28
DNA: TGTGCCATCTGCCGGGCCGGGGGGACTTCGTACGGCTACACCTTC
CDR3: CAICRAGGTSYGYTF

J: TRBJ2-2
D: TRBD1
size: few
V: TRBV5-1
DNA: TGCGCCAGCAGCTGGGGACAGGGACAGAACACCGGGGAGCTGTTTTTT
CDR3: CASSWGQGQNTGELFF

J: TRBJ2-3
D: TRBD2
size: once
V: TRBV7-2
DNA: TGTGCCAGCGGTATAGCGGGGGTACCGTCAGATACGCAGTATTTT
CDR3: CASGIAGVPSDTQYF

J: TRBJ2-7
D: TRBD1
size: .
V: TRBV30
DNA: TGTGCCTCGGGACAGGGTCTTTCCGAGCAGTACTTC
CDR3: CASGQGLSEQYF

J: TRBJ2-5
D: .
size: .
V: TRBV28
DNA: TGTGCCAGCAGTTTAACGTGGGCTCGTCGTGGGGTAGAGAGGACAGACCAAGAGACCCAGTACTTC
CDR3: CASSLTWARRGVERTDQETQYF

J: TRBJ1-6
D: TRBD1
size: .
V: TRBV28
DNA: TGTGCCAGCAGTTTAACCGGGACAGGGAATTCACCCCTCCACTTT
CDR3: CASSLTGTGNSPLHF

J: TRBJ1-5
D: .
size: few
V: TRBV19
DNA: TGTGCCAGTAGTACAGGGTGGACGAGATTAAATCAGCCCCAGCATTTT
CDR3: CASSTGWTRLNQPQHF

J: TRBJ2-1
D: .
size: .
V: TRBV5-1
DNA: TGCGCCAGCAGCTTAGGAGGCTATGAGCAGTTCTTC
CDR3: CASSLGGYEQFF

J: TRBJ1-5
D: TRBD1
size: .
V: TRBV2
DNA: TGTGCCAGCAGGGGGACAGGGGTTCAGCCCCAGCATTTT
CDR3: CASRGTGVQPQHF

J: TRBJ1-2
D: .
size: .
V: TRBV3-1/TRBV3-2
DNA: TGTGCCAGCAGTCTGGAGGGAGGCCCCAAGGATGGCTACACCTTC
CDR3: CASSLEGGPKDGYTF

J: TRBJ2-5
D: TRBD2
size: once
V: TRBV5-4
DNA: TGTGCCAGCAGCCGAACTAGCGGGGGTTACGAGACCCAGTACTTC
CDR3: CASSRTSGGYETQYF

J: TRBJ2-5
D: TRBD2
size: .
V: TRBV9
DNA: TGTGCCAGCAGCGTAGACGTAGCGGGGGGGGAAGAGACCCAGTACTTC
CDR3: CASSVDVAGGEETQYF

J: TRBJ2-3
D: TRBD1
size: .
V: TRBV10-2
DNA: TGCGCCGTTGGGACAGGGTATGCAGATACGCAGTATTTT
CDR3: CAVGTGYADTQYF

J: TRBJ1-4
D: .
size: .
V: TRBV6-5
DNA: TGTGCCAGCAGTTACGGTGGAGGGAGGGCCGAAAAACTGTTTTTT
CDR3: CASSYGGGRAEKLFF

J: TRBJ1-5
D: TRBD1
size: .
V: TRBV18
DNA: TGTGCCAGCTCACAGACAGGGGTCAATCAGCCCCAGCATTTT
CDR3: CASSQTGVNQPQHF

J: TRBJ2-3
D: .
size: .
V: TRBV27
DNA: TGTGCCAGCAGTCCAGGGTACTCGGATACGCAGTATTTT
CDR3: CASSPGYSDTQYF

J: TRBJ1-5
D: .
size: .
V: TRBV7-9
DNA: TGTGCCAGCAGCTTAGGGAGGCAGGCCAACAATCAGCCCCAGCATTTT
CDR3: CASSLGRQANNQPQHF

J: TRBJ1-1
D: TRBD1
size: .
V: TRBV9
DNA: TGTGCCAGCAGCGGAAGGACAGGGGTGAACACTGAAGCTTTCTTT
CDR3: CASSGRTGVNTEAFF

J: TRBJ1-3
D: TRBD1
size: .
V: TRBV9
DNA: TGTGCCAGCAGCGGAAATCCGGGACAGGGGTCCGGAAACACCATATATTTT
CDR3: CASSGNPGQGSGNTIYF

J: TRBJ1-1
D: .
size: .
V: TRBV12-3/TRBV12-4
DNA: TGTGCCAGCAGCCCCCAGGAAGCCGGTTTAGCTTTCTTT
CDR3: CASSPQEAGLAFF

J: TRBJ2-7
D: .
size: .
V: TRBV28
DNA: TGTGCCAGCAGCCTTGAAGTTGGGGCCCCCTACGAGCAGTACTTC
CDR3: CASSLEVGAPYEQYF

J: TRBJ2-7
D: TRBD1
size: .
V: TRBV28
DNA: TGTGCCAGCAGATTGGGACAGCGCGGCTCCTACGAGCAGTACTTC
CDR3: CASRLGQRGSYEQYF

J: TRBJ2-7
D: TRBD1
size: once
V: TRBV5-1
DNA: TGCGCCAGCAGCTCCAAGGACAGGACCTACGAGCAGTACTTC
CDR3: CASSSKDRTYEQYF

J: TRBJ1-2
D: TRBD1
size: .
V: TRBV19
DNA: TGTGCCAGTAGTAGCCAGACAGGGGACTACACCTTC
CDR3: CASSSQTGDYTF

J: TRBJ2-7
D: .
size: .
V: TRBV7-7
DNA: TGTGCCAGCAGCTTATCACCGATGAGGGAGCAGTACTTC
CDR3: CASSLSPMREQYF

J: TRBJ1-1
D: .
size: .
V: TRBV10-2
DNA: TGCGCCAGCAGTGAGTCAGTGTGGCGGGGAGCTTTCTTT
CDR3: CASSESVWRGAFF

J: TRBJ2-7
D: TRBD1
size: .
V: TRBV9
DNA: TGTGCCAGCAGCCCTCAGACAGGGGGCTTCCACGAGCAGTACTTC
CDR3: CASSPQTGGFHEQYF

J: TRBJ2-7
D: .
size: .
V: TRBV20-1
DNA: TGCAGTGCTAGTCTTGCCAGCTCCTACGAGCAGTACTTC
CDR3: CSASLASSYEQYF

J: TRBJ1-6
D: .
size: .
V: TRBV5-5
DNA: TGTGCCAGCAGCCGCTATAATTCACCCCTCCACTTT
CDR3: CASSRYNSPLHF

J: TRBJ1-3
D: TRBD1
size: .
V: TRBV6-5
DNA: TGTGCCAGCAGACAGGGGGCTGGAAACACCATATATTTT
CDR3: CASRQGAGNTIYF

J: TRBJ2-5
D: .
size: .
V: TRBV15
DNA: TGTGCCACGGGTACTGGGGGGGAGACCCAGTACTTC
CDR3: CATGTGGETQYF

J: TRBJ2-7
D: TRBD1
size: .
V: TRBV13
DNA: TGTGCCAGCAGCTTCATCAGGGGACAGAGCTACGAGCAGTACTTC
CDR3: CASSFIRGQSYEQYF

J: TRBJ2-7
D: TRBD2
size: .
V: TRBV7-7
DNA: TGTGCCAGCAGCTTAGCCCCAGCGGGGCTCGACGAGCAGTACTTC
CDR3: CASSLAPAGLDEQYF

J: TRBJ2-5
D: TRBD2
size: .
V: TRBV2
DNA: TGTGCCATCACCTCGGGACTAGCGGGGAGTAGACCCGTGCAAGAGACCCAGTACTTC
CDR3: CAITSGLAGSRPVQETQYF

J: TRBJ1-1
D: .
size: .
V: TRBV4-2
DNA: TGTGCCAGCAGCCAAGATCCCGAACAGAGTAACACTGAAGCTTTCTTT
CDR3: CASSQDPEQSNTEAFF